A selection of T cell receptor beta chains follows, all from one sample in a study of blood T cell repertoires in COVID-19. Using immunoSEQ multiplex PCR, the repertoire was profiled, and TCRdb retains in-frame clones only, with some absent. The profile shows around 300,000 clones, 88% of them singletons. Sequences were obtained from peripheral blood. These receptors all stem from a woman aged 30 to 39 with COVID-19, enrolled during active disease. Both conserved end residues are part of each CDR3. D genes are given only for firm matches. Only part of the rows carry a size: once, few, many, or a class if the clone is expanded.

V	D	size	J	DNA	CDR3
TRBV19	TRBD1	.	TRBJ1-6	TGTGCCAGTGGACAGGGCGTGAATTCACCCCTCCACTTT	CASGQGVNSPLHF
TRBV12-3/TRBV12-4	.	.	TRBJ2-1	TGTGCCAGCAGTCTCAGGGCCCATGAGCAGTTCTTC	CASSLRAHEQFF
TRBV27	.	.	TRBJ1-1	TGTGCCAGCAGGGAAGGGGGGGGCGGGGACACTGAAGCTTTCTTT	CASREGGGGDTEAFF
TRBV6-5	.	once	TRBJ2-7	TGTGCCAGCAGAAAGACTAGTATAACCAACGAGCAGTACTTC	CASRKTSITNEQYF
TRBV4-1	TRBD2	.	TRBJ2-3	TGCGCCAGCAGCCCAGCGGGAGCGGGGGCCATCACAGATACGCAGTATTTT	CASSPAGAGAITDTQYF
TRBV25-1	TRBD1	.	TRBJ1-2	TGTGCCAGCAGTGACTCCAGGGGGCGCCTTTACTATGGCTACACCTTC	CASSDSRGRLYYGYTF
TRBV10-1	.	.	TRBJ2-1	TGCGCCAGCATAGCGCTCCGGACTTCCTACAATGAGCAGTTCTTC	CASIALRTSYNEQFF
TRBV2	.	.	TRBJ1-1	TGTGCCAGCAGTGATCGACAGTTGAACACTGAAGCTTTCTTT	CASSDRQLNTEAFF
TRBV10-3	.	.	TRBJ1-2	TGTGCCATCAGGTCGACAGGTAGCAACTATGGCTACACCTTC	CAIRSTGSNYGYTF
TRBV5-1	TRBD2	.	TRBJ2-7	TGCGCCAGCAGCGCCGGGACTAGCGGGGGGTCCTACGAGCAGTACTTC	CASSAGTSGGSYEQYF
TRBV2	.	.	TRBJ1-6	TGTGCCAGCAGCCGGGTTGGGGCAAATTCACCCCTCCACTTT	CASSRVGANSPLHF
TRBV5-5	TRBD1	.	TRBJ2-7	TGTGCCAGCAGCTTGGGTCCAGGGGGCCACTACGAGCAGTACTTC	CASSLGPGGHYEQYF
TRBV18	TRBD1	.	TRBJ1-1	TGTGCCAGCTCACCAAGGACAGGGGACACTGAAGTTTTCTTT	CASSPRTGDTEVFF
TRBV5-6	.	.	TRBJ1-2	TGTGCCAGCAGCTTGAAATCCAGGCTGACTAACTATGGCTACACCTTC	CASSLKSRLTNYGYTF
TRBV7-2	TRBD1	.	TRBJ1-2	TGTGCCAGCAGCATTTTGGGACAGGGTAGAGACGGCTACACCTTC	CASSILGQGRDGYTF
TRBV4-1	TRBD1	.	TRBJ1-2	TGCGCCAGCAGCCAAGATCCGACAGGGAAGCGTGATGGCTACACCTTC	CASSQDPTGKRDGYTF
TRBV28	TRBD1	.	TRBJ1-2	TGTGCCAGCAGACTAACAGGGGGTGGCTACACCTTC	CASRLTGGGYTF
TRBV5-5	.	.	TRBJ1-3	TGTGCCAGCAGCTTGTCACACAGAACCTCTGGAAACACCATATATTTT	CASSLSHRTSGNTIYF
TRBV2	.	.	TRBJ1-1	TGTGCCAGCAAGGGGGAACGGGGCACTGAAGCTTTCTTT	CASKGERGTEAFF
TRBV28	TRBD1	.	TRBJ1-1	TGTGCCAGCAACCTGATCGGGACAGGGGGCACTGAAGCTTTCTTT	CASNLIGTGGTEAFF
TRBV6-1	.	.	TRBJ2-1	TGTGCCAGCAGTGCGAACGGGGTATTGGGGTTTAGGAATGAGCAGTTCTTC	CASSANGVLGFRNEQFF
TRBV6-5	.	.	TRBJ1-1	TGTGCCAGCAGGGATCGGGGGGGGCTTGGTACTGAAGCTTTCTTT	CASRDRGGLGTEAFF
TRBV6-6	TRBD2	.	TRBJ2-3	TGTGCCAGCAGTGGCGCGGGGGGGCCTACAGATACGCAGTATTTT	CASSGAGGPTDTQYF
TRBV6-5	TRBD1	.	TRBJ1-2	TGTGCCAGCAGTAGGACAGGCCGGGGCTACACCTTC	CASSRTGRGYTF
TRBV6-5	.	once	TRBJ2-7	TGTGCCAGCAGTTACTCAGGTCAGGCATATTCCTACGAGCAGTACTTC	CASSYSGQAYSYEQYF
TRBV9	TRBD1	.	TRBJ1-1	TGTGCCAGCAGCGTAGAGGACAGGTCGTACAGCACTGAAGCTTTCTTT	CASSVEDRSYSTEAFF
TRBV3-1/TRBV3-2	.	.	TRBJ1-4	TGTGCCAGCAGCCAAGGGTTAGTCACTAATGAAAAACTGTTTTTT	CASSQGLVTNEKLFF
TRBV7-2	.	.	TRBJ1-6	TGTGCCAGCAGCTTAGCCCCCGGGGGAGGGGATTCACCCCTCCACTTT	CASSLAPGGGDSPLHF
TRBV29-1	.	.	TRBJ2-5	TGCAGCGTTGATCGGGGCCAAGAGACCCAGTACTTC	CSVDRGQETQYF
TRBV20-1	.	.	TRBJ1-2	TGCAGTGCTAGAGGGAGCAATGGCTACACCTTC	CSARGSNGYTF
TRBV6-5	TRBD1	few	TRBJ1-1	TGTGCCAGCTACCCGACAGGGGTCTATACTGAAGCTTTCTTT	CASYPTGVYTEAFF
TRBV3-1/TRBV3-2	TRBD1	.	TRBJ2-2	TGTGCCAGCAGCCCACAGGGGGCTATGAACACCGGGGAGCTGTTTTTT	CASSPQGAMNTGELFF
TRBV19	.	.	TRBJ1-2	TGTGCCAGTAGTCGAGGGCTCCCCTATGGCTACACCTTC	CASSRGLPYGYTF
TRBV4-2	.	once	TRBJ1-6	TGTGCCAGCAGCCAAGATGAGGACAGTCCTTCGGGCCTCCACTTT	CASSQDEDSPSGLHF
TRBV27	TRBD1	.	TRBJ1-3	TGTGCCAGCAGTCCGACATTTCCGCAGGGGGCTGGAAACACCATATATTTT	CASSPTFPQGAGNTIYF
TRBV20-1	.	.	TRBJ1-3	TGCAGTGCTAGTGATCCCCGGGGGGTAACTGGAAACACCATATATTTT	CSASDPRGVTGNTIYF
TRBV3-1/TRBV3-2	.	.	TRBJ2-3	TGTGCCAGCAGCCTCGCAGGGGACACAGATACGCAGTATTTT	CASSLAGDTDTQYF
TRBV3-1/TRBV3-2	.	once	TRBJ2-1	TGTGCCAGCAGCACCCACCTAGGCGGGGCAACGGGGGAGCAGTTCTTC	CASSTHLGGATGEQFF
TRBV18	TRBD1	few	TRBJ2-7	TGTGCCAGCTCAAGGATCCGGGACAGAGCCTACGAGCAGTACTTC	CASSRIRDRAYEQYF